This TCR beta chain was recovered during a study of regulatory T cells in long-lasting Graves disease. General study results and limits: Persistent disease favored TRBV28, TRBJ1-2 and TRBJ2-5.

CDR3 size: 13 residues. Germline V gene sequence: CDR1 GTSNPN, CDR2 SVGIG (reference sequence). The ends lost 1 base at V and 9 bases at J; junction bases unmatched: 6. There are many counts of this clonotype. Antigen specificity is unknown. HTBI primers from iRepertoire and Arm-PCR of CDR3 regions yielded the TCR beta libraries. Study processing details: Identification of gene segments yielded some 62 TRBV and some 14 TRBJ across samples. TCRdb reanalysed the multiplex PCR reads using MiXCR and keeps one entry per CDR3 protein. These V and J calls rely on TCRdb rather than the paper's analysis. The data hold 560,000 or so distinct CDR3 sequences, with approximately 16% observed a single time. Documented time point: newly diagnosed GD, antithyroid drugs for less than 3 months. The TCR library was made from RNA that had been extracted from PBMCs in TRIzol. In each case, Graves' disease was diagnosed per American Thyroid Association guidelines.

The data also belong to a second study, concerning T cells in Graves' hyperthyroidism and ophthalmopathy. That study reports: Each diagnosis was grounded in clinical symptoms, serum thyroxine and TRAb, thyroid ultrasound, and orbital computed tomography.

The source was peripheral blood mononuclear cells (PBMCs), collected at new diagnosis, from a patient treated with antithyroid drugs. The sequence was collected from a man younger than 35 with Graves disease. The rearrangement uses TRBV30 and TRBJ1-5; 7 bases are a match to TRBD1. The CDR3 region has the DNA TGTGCCTGGAGTGACACAGGGGTTTGGCCCCAGCATTTT. This sequence encodes CAWSDTGVWPQHF.